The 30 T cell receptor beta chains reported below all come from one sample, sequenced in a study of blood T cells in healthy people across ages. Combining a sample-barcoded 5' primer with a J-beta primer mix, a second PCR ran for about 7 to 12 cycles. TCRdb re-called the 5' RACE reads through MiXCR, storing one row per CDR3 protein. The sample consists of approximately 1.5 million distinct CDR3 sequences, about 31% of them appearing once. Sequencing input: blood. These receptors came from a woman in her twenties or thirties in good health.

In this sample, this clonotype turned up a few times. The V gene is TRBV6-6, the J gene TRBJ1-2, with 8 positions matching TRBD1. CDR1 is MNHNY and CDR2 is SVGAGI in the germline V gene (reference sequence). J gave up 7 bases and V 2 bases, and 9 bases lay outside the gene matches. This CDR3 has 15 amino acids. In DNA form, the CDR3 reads TGTGCCAGCAGTTACGACGGACAGGGTAATTCTGGCTACACCTTC. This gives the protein CASSYDGQGNSGYTF.

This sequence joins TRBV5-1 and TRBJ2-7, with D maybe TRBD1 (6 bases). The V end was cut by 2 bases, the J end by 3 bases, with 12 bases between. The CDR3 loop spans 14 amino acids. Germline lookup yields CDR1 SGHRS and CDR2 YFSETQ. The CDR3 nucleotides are TGCGCCAGCAGCTTCCGGGACACCCACTACGAGCAGTACTTC. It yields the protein CASSFRDTHYEQYF.

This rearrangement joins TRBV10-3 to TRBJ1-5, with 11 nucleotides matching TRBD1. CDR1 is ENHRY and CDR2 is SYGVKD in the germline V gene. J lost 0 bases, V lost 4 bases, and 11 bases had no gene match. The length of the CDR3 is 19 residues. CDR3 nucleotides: TGTGCCATCAGTGGTATCCCAACCGGGACAGGGGGTAGCAATCAGCCCCAGCATTTT. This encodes CAISGIPTGTGGSNQPQHF.

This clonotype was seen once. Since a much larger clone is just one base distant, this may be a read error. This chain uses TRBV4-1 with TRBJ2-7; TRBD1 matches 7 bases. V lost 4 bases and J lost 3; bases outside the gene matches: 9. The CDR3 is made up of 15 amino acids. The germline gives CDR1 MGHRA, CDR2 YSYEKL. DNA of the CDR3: TGCGCCAGCAGCCTATCAGGGGGTAGCTTCTACGAGCAGTACTTC. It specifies CASSLSGGSFYEQYF.

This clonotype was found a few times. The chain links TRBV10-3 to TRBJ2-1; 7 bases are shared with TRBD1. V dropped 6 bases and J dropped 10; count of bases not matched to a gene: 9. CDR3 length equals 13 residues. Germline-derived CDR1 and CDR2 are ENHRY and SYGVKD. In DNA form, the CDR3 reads TGTGCCATCAGCCCAACAGGGGATCGGGAGCAGTTCTTC. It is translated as CAISPTGDREQFF.

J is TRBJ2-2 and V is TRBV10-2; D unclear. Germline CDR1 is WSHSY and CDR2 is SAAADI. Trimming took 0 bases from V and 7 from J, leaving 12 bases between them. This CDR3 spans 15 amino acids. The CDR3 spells CASSESGTYYGELFF. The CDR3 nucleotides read TGCGCCAGCAGTGAGTCGGGTACCTATTACGGGGAGCTGTTTTTT.

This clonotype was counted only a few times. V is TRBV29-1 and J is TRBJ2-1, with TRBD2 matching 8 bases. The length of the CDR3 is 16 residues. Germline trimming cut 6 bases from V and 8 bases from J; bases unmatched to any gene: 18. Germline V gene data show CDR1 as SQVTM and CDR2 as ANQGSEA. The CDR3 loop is CSVIGTSIGPIDEQFF. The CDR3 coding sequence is TGCAGCGTGATCGGGACTAGTATCGGGCCTATCGATGAGCAGTTCTTC.

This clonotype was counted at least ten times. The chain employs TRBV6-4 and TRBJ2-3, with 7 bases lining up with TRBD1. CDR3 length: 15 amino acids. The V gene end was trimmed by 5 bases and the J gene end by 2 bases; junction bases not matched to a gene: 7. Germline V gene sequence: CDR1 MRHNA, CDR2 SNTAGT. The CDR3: CASSQQGTYTDTQYF. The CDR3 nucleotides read TGTGCCAGCAGTCAACAGGGGACCTACACAGATACGCAGTATTTT.

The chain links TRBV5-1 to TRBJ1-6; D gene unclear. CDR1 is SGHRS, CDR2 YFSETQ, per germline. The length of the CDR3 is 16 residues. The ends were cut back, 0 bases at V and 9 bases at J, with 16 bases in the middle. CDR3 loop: CASSLDMASSGSPLHF. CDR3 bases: TGCGCCAGCAGCTTGGACATGGCCTCGTCGGGTTCACCCCTCCACTTT.

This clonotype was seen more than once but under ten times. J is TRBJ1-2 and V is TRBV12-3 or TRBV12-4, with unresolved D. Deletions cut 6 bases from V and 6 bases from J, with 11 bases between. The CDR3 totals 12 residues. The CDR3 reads CASRLDADGYTF. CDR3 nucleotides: TGTGCCAGCAGGCTGGACGCTGATGGCTACACCTTC.

The CDR3 DNA reads TGTGCCAGCAGGGGGGGGCCCCAAGAGACCCAGTACTTC. It specifies CASRGGPQETQYF. The chain recombines TRBV7-9 with TRBJ2-5; tentative D call: TRBD2 (7 bases). Trimming took 6 bases from V and 1 from J, leaving 9 bases between them. The germline V gene encodes CDR1 SEHNR and CDR2 FQNEAQ (reference sequence). The CDR3 has 13 residues.

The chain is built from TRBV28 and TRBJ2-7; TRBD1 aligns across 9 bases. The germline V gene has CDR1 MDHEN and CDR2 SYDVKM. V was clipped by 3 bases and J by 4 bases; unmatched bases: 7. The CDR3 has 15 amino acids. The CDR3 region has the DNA TGTGCCAGCAGTTTCGTTGGGACAGGGATATACGAGCAGTACTTC. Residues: CASSFVGTGIYEQYF.

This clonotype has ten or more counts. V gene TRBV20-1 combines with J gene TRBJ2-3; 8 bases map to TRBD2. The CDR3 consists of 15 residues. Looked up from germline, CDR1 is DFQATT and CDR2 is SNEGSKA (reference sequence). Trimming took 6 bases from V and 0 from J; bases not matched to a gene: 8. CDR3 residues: CSASRPSGSTDTQYF. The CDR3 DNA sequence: TGCAGTGCCAGTCGGCCTAGCGGGAGCACAGATACGCAGTATTTT.

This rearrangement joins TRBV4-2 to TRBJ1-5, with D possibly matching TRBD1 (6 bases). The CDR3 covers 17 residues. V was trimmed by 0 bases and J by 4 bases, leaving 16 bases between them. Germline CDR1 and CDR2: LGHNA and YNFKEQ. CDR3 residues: CASSQEGGKQGNQPQHF. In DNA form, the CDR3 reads TGTGCCAGCAGCCAAGAGGGTGGAAAACAGGGTAATCAGCCCCAGCATTTT.

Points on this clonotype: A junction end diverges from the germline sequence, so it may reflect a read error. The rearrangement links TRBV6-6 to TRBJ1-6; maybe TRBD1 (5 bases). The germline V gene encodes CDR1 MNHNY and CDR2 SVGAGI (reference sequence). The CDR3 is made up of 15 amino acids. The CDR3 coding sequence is TGTGTCAGCACCATTCGACAGCACTATAATTCACCCCTCCACTTT. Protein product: CVSTIRQHYNSPLHF.

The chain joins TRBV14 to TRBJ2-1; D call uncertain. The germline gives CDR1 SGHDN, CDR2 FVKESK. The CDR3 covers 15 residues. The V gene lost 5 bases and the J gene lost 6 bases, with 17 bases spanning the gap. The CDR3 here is CASSSTNTRPNEQFF. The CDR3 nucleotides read TGTGCCAGCAGCTCGACGAATACCCGGCCCAATGAGCAGTTCTTC.

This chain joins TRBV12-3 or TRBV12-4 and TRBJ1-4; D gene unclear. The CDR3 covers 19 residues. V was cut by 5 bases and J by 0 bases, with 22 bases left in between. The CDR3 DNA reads TGTGCCAGCAGTGAAATTGGCGTCAGACGTACTGCAACTAATGAAAAACTGTTTTTT. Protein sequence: CASSEIGVRRTATNEKLFF.

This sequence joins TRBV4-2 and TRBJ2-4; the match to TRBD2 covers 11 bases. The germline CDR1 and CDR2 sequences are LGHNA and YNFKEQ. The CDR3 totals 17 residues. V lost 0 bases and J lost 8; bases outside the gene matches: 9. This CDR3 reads CASSQDRVAGGEYIQYF. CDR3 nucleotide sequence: TGTGCCAGCAGCCAAGATCGAGTAGCGGGAGGGGAGTACATTCAGTACTTC.

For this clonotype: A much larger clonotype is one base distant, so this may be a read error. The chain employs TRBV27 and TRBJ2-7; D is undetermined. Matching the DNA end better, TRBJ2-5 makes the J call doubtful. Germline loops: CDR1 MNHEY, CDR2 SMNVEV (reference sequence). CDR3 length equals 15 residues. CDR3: CASSRPGSSRETQYF. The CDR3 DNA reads TGTGCCAGCAGCAGACCGGGCTCCTCCCGAGAGACCCAGTACTTC.

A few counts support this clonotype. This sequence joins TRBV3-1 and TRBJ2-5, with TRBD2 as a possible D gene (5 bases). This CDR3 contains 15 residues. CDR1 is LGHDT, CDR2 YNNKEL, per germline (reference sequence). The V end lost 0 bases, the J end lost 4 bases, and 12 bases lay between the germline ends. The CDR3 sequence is CASSQDLRVGETQYF. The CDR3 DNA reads TGTGCCAGCAGCCAAGATCTGAGGGTAGGAGAGACCCAGTACTTC.

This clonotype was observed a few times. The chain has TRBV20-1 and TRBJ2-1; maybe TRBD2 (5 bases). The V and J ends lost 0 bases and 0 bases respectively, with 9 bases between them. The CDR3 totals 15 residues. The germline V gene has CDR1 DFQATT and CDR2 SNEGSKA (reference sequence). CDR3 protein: CSARDVSGSYNEQFF. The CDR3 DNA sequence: TGCAGTGCTAGAGATGTCAGCGGCTCCTACAATGAGCAGTTCTTC.

The CDR3 DNA reads as TGTGCCAGCAGCCAAGAGCGGATCGGTACGCAGTATTTT. This sequence encodes CASSQERIGTQYF. The chain joins TRBV4-2 to TRBJ2-3; unclear D gene. CDR1 and CDR2 from the germline V gene are LGHNA and YNFKEQ. The CDR3 sequence is 13 residues long. V was pared by 0 bases and J by 8 bases, with 9 bases between.

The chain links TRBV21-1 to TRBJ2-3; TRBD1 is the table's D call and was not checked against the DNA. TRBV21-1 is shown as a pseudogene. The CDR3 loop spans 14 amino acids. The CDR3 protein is CASSNWTGVDTQYF. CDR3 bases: TGTGCCAGCAGCAACTGGACAGGGGTAGATACGCAGTATTTT.

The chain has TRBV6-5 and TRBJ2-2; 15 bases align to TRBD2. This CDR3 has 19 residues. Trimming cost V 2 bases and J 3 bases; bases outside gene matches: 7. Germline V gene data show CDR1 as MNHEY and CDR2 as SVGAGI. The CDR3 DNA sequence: TGTGCCAGCAGTTACAGTGGACTAGCGGGAGGGCCTGACACCGGGGAGCTGTTTTTT. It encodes CASSYSGLAGGPDTGELFF.

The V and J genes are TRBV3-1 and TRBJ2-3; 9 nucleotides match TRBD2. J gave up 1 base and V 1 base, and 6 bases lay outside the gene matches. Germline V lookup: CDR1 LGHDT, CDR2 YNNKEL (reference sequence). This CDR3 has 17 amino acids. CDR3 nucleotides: TGTGCCAGCAGCCAAGCGGCGGGGGGGCCGGGCACAGATACGCAGTATTTT. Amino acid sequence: CASSQAAGGPGTDTQYF.

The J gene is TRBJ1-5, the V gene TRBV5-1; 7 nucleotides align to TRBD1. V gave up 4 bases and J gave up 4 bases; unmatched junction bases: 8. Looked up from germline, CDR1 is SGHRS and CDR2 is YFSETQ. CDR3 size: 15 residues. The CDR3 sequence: CASSEQGIGNQPQHF. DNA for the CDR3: TGCGCCAGCAGCGAACAGGGGATAGGAAATCAGCCCCAGCATTTT.

CDR3 in amino acids: CASSAMGSQGTTEAFF. The CDR3 DNA sequence: TGCGCCAGCAGCGCGATGGGCTCACAGGGGACCACTGAAGCTTTCTTT. The rearrangement links TRBV5-1 to TRBJ1-1; TRBD1 matches at 7 bases. Trimming at V came to 4 bases and at J to 4 bases, leaving 13 bases not matched to a gene. CDR3 length equals 16 residues. The germline gives CDR1 SGHRS, CDR2 YFSETQ. The full variable domain, rest sourced from reference TRBV5-1 and TRBJ1-1, is KAGVTQTPRYLIKTRGQQVTLSCSPISGHRSVSWYQQTPGQGLQFLFEYFSETQRNKGNFPGRFSGRQFSNSRSEMNVSTLELGDSALYLCASSAMGSQGTTEAFFGQGTRLTVV.

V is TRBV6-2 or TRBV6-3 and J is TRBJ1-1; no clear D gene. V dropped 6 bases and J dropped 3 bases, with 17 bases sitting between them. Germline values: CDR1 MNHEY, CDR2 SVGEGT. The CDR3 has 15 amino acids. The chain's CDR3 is CASSPRRVSDTEAFF. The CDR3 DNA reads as TGTGCCAGCAGCCCCCGGCGGGTATCGGACACTGAAGCTTTCTTT.

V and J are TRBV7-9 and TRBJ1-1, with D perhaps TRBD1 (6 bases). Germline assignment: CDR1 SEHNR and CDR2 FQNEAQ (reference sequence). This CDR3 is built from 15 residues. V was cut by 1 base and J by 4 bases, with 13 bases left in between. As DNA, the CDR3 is TGTGCCAGCAGCTTAGGGGGGGCAGGGCCCACTGAAGCTTTCTTT. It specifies CASSLGGAGPTEAFF.

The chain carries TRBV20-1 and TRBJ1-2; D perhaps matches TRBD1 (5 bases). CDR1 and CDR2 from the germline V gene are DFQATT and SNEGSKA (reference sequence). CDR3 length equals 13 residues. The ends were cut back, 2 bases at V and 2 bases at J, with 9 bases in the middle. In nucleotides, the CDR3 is TGCAGTGCTAGACAGACAGTCAACTATGGCTACACCTTC. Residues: CSARQTVNYGYTF.